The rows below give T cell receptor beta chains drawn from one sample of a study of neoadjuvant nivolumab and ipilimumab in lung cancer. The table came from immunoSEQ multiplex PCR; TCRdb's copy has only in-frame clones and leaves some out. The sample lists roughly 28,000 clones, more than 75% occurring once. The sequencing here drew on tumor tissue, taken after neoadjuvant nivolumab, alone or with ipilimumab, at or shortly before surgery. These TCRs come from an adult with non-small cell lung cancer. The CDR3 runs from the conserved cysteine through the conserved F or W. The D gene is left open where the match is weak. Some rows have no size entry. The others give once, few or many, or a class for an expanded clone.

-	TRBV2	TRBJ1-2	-	CASSENYGYTF	TGTGCCAGCAGTGAGAACTATGGCTACACCTTC
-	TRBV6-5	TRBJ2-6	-	CASSIIYSGANVLTF	TGTGCCAGCAGCATAATATACTCTGGGGCCAACGTCCTGACTTTC
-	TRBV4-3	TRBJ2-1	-	CASSQDGNRHNEQFF	TGCGCCAGCAGCCAAGATGGGAACAGACACAATGAGCAGTTCTTC
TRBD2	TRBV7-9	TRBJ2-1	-	CASSPPGLAGLNEQFF	TGTGCCAGCAGCCCCCCGGGACTAGCGGGGCTCAATGAGCAGTTCTTC
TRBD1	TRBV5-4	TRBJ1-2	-	CASSSPRGQDGYTF	TGTGCCAGCAGCTCACCCAGGGGGCAGGATGGCTACACCTTC
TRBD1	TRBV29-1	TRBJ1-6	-	CSVASTGGPLHF	TGCAGCGTAGCGTCGACAGGGGGACCCCTCCACTTT
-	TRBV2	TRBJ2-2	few	CASTGWFTGELFF	TGTGCCAGCACAGGGTGGTTCACCGGGGAGCTGTTTTTT
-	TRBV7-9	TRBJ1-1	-	CASSLRDNTEAFF	TGTGCCAGCAGCTTGAGGGATAACACTGAAGCTTTCTTT
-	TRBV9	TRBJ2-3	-	CASSVLFTDTQYF	TGTGCCAGCAGCGTGTTATTCACAGATACGCAGTATTTT
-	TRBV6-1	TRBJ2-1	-	CASSVLGHSSYNEQFF	TGTGCCAGCAGTGTGCTAGGACATTCTTCCTACAATGAGCAGTTCTTC
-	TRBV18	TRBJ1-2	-	CASSPGSNYGYTF	TGTGCCAGCTCACCAGGGTCTAACTATGGCTACACCTTC
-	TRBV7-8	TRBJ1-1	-	CASTSANTEAFF	TGTGCCAGCACCAGTGCGAACACTGAAGCTTTCTTT
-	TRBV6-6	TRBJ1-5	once	CASSYLGPFNQPQHF	TGTGCCAGCAGTTACTTAGGGCCGTTTAATCAGCCCCAGCATTTT
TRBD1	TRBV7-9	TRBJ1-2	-	CASSPTGGYYYGYTF	TGTGCCAGCAGCCCTACAGGGGGGTACTATTATGGCTACACCTTC
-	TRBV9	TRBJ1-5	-	CASSVDGSNQPQHF	TGTGCCAGCAGCGTAGATGGTAGCAATCAGCCCCAGCATTTT
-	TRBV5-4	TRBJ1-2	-	CASSSGPTLNYGYTF	TGTGCCAGCAGCTCTGGCCCGACCCTAAACTATGGCTACACCTTC
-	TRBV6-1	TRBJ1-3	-	CASRPIGTGNTIYF	TGTGCCAGCAGGCCCATCGGAACCGGAAACACCATATATTTT
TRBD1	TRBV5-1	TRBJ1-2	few	CASSLGGTGSLGYTF	TGCGCCAGCAGCTTGGGGGGGACAGGGAGTCTCGGCTACACCTTC
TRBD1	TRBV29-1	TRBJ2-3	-	CSAAQGVNTDTQYF	TGCAGCGCTGCACAGGGGGTTAACACAGATACGCAGTATTTT
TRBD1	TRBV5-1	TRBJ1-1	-	CASSDTQGSTEAFF	TGCGCCAGCAGCGACACACAGGGGAGCACTGAAGCTTTCTTT
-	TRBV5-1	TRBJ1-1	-	CASSLEGSLNTEAFF	TGCGCCAGCAGCTTGGAGGGCTCGCTTAACACTGAAGCTTTCTTT
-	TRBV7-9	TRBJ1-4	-	CASSLTELNEKLFF	TGTGCCAGCAGCTTGACGGAACTTAATGAAAAACTGTTTTTT
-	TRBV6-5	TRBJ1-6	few	CASSRDGNNSPLHF	TGTGCCAGCAGTCGGGACGGAAATAATTCACCCCTCCACTTT
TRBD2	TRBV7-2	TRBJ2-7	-	CASSLVAGLSSYEQYF	TGTGCCAGCAGCTTAGTAGCGGGGTTAAGCTCCTACGAGCAGTACTTC
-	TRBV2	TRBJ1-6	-	CASSEAGDNSPLHF	TGTGCCAGCAGTGAGGCAGGGGATAATTCACCCCTCCACTTT
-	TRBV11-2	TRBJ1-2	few	CASSLVSGVYGYTF	TGTGCCAGCAGCTTAGTATCGGGGGTATATGGCTACACCTTC
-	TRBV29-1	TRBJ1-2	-	CSVPDGNYGYTF	TGCAGCGTTCCCGACGGGAACTATGGCTACACCTTC
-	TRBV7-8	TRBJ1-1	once	CASSLGGRGDTEAFF	TGTGCCAGCAGCTTAGGTGGTCGAGGGGACACTGAAGCTTTCTTT
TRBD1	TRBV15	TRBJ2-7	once	CATSRTKGQGDDEQYF	TGTGCCACCAGCAGAACAAAGGGACAGGGAGACGACGAGCAGTACTTC
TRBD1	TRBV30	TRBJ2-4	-	CAWSNRGPKNIQYF	TGTGCCTGGAGTAACAGGGGGCCCAAAAACATTCAGTACTTC